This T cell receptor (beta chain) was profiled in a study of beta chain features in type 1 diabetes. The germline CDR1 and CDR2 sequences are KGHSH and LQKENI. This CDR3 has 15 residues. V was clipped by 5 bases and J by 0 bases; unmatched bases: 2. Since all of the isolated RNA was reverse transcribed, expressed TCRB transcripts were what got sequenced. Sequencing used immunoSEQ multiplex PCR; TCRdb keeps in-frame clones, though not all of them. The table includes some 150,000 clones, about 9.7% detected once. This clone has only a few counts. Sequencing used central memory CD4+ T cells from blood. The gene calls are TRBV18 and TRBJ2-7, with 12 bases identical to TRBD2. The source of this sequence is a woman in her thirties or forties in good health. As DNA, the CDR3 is TGTGCCAGCTCATTGACTAGCGGGGGCTCCTACGAGCAGTACTTC. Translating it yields CASSLTSGGSYEQYF.